This TCR beta chain was profiled in a study of T cell responses to AZD1222 COVID-19 vaccine. Regarding the study as a whole: No repertoire was sampled before or during the peak T cell response, only after it. The donor group comprised mostly white British people and more females; the analysis possibly underestimated clonal diversity. Just a handful of AZD1222 recipients were seropositive at baseline. In the spike-specific TCR repertoire, nearly half reportedly target unmutated variant regions.

Sequencing was performed with immunoSEQ multiplex PCR; in TCRdb, only in-frame clones are kept and a portion is missing. The sample records about 150,000 clones, about 90% being singletons. The CDR3 sequence is 14 residues long. Germline-derived CDR1 and CDR2 are SGHRS and YFSETQ. V was clipped by 2 bases and J by 6 bases, with 15 bases between them. This clone has a single count. As yet, its antigen is unknown. The chain combines TRBV5-1 with TRBJ2-7, with D perhaps matching TRBD1 (7 bases). The specimen comprised peripheral blood, sampled on day 0 of AZD1222 vaccination. This TCR came from an adult in good health. DNA of the CDR3: TGCGCCAGCAGCTTATTCGGGACAGCGGGCGAGCAGTACTTC. It codes for CASSLFGTAGEQYF.